These 10 T cell receptor beta chains share one sample of origin, sequenced in a study of T cell changes during pregnancy in multiple sclerosis. Produced via immunoSEQ multiplex PCR; TCRdb's table is partial and in-frame only. The table shows approximately 45,000 clones, with around 94% occurring only once. The sample consisted of CD4+ T cells from peripheral blood mononuclear cells, taken in the second trimester of pregnancy. These receptors came from a female donor in good health, enrolled as a control in a pregnancy study.

The chain joins TRBV27 to TRBJ1-1, with 7 bases aligning to TRBD1. This CDR3 has 13 residues. The V gene end was trimmed by 5 bases and the J gene end by 3 bases; junction bases not matched to a gene: 3. Germline CDR1 and CDR2: MNHEY and SMNVEV (reference sequence). Here the CDR3 reads CASSTTGYTEAFF. CDR3 DNA sequence: TGTGCCAGCAGTACGACAGGGTACACTGAAGCTTTCTTT.

The chain links TRBV6-5 to TRBJ1-1; D unresolved. The CDR3 is 13 residues long. Trimming cost V 4 bases and J 0 bases, with 6 bases left between them. Per germline, CDR1 MNHEY and CDR2 SVGAGI. The CDR3 loop is CASSSVMNTEAFF. The CDR3 DNA follows: TGTGCCAGCAGTTCCGTTATGAACACTGAAGCTTTCTTT.

Points on this clone: The junction departs from germline at one end; a sequencing error may be responsible. This sequence joins TRBV19 and TRBJ1-2; D ambiguous. Germline-derived CDR1 and CDR2 are LNHDA and SQIVND (reference sequence). The CDR3 length is 14 residues. CDR3 residues: CASSLDGSNYGYTF. CDR3 nucleotides: TGTGCCAGTAGTTTAGACGGTTCGAACTATGGCTACACCTTC.

The chain carries TRBV19 and TRBJ2-1, with D tentatively TRBD2 (5 bases). The CDR3 spans 13 residues. Germline V lookup: CDR1 LNHDA, CDR2 SQIVND (reference sequence). Trimming took off 4 bases at V and 9 bases at J, with 13 bases between the two ends. Written as DNA, the CDR3 is TGTGCCAGTAGTACGAACCCGGCGGGTGAGCAGTTCTTC. Its translation is CASSTNPAGEQFF.

This CDR3 reads CASSGASGGARGEQFF. CDR3 sequence (DNA): TGTGCCAGCAGTGGCGCTAGCGGGGGGGCACGGGGGGAGCAGTTCTTC. The chain joins TRBV2 to TRBJ2-1; 12 nucleotides align to TRBD2. The CDR3 spans 16 residues. V was clipped by 4 bases and J by 10 bases; unmatched bases: 11. Germline assignment: CDR1 SNHLY and CDR2 FYNNEI.

This clone was picked up one time. The V and J genes are TRBV7-2 and TRBJ2-2; maybe TRBD2 (6 bases). V was cut by 4 bases and J by 0 bases, with 12 bases left in between. Per the germline V gene, CDR1 is SGHTA and CDR2 is FQGNSA. The CDR3 contains 16 residues. The CDR3 DNA reads TGTGCCAGCAGCTATCAGACTAGATCGAACACCGGGGAGCTGTTTTTT. Amino acids: CASSYQTRSNTGELFF. The full variable domain, with the rest looked up from reference TRBV7-2 and TRBJ2-2, is GAGVSQSPSNKVTEKGKDVELRCDPISGHTALYWYRQSLGQGLEFLIYFQGNSAPDKSGLPSDRFSAERTGGSVSTLTIQRTQQEDSAVYLCASSYQTRSNTGELFFGEGSRLTVL.

The chain uses TRBV21-1 and TRBJ1-1; the DNA was not used to check the table's D call, TRBD1. TRBV21-1 is annotated as a pseudogene. The CDR3 length is 15 residues. The CDR3 spells CASSELSQGDTEAFF. In DNA, the CDR3 is TGTGCCAGCAGCGAACTTTCACAGGGGGACACTGAAGCTTTCTTT.

This clone was detected once. This chain links TRBV18 with TRBJ1-2; 8 bases map to TRBD1. This CDR3 contains 14 residues. Trimming cost V 1 base and J 6 bases; bases outside gene matches: 4. Germline V gene data show CDR1 as KGHSH and CDR2 as LQKENI. The CDR3 here is CASSPQPGGNGYTF. The CDR3 DNA is TGTGCCAGCTCACCACAGCCAGGGGGCAATGGCTACACCTTC.

The V gene is TRBV7-2, the J gene TRBJ2-3; 9 nucleotides align to TRBD2. The CDR3 is 16 residues long. CDR1 and CDR2 from the germline V gene are SGHTA and FQGNSA. V shed 3 bases and J 4 bases; nucleotides not matched to a gene: 8. CDR3 sequence: CASSFGGGAGADTQYF. The CDR3 nucleotides are TGTGCCAGCAGCTTCGGCGGGGGGGCCGGCGCAGATACGCAGTATTTT.

The chain joins TRBV30 to TRBJ1-6; D is perhaps TRBD1 (6 bases). The V end lost 5 bases, the J end lost 5 bases, and 10 bases lay between the germline ends. The germline gives CDR1 GTSNPN, CDR2 SVGIG (reference sequence). This CDR3 has 13 residues. DNA of the CDR3: TGTGCCTGGGGCAGACAGGATAATTCACCCCTCCACTTT. It translates to CAWGRQDNSPLHF.